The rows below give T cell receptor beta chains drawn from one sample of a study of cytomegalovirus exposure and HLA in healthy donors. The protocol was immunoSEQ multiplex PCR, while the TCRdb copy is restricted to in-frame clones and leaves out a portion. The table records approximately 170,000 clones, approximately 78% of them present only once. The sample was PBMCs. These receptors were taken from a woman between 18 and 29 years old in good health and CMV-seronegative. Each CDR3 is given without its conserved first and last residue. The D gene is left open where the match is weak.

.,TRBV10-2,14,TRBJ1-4,ASSELGLESHEKLF
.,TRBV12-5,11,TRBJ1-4,ASGLDTPATLF
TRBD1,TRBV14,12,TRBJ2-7,ASSRQGGSYEQY
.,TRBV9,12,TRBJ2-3,ASSRGGGTDTQY
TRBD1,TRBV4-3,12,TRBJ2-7,ASSLRTGGYEQY
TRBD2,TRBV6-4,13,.,ASSALAGVAYEQY
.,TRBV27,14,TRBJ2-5,ASRVRAKLYQETQY
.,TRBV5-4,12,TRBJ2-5,ASSLPAARETQY
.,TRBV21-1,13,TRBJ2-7,ASSRAGQSSYEQY
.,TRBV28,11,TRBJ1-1,ASSQADRFEAF
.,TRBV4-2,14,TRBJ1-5,ASSQDRGSGNQPQH
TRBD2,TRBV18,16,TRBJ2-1,ASSPIMLREGGYNEQF
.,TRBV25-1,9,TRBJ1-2,ASSQGYGYT
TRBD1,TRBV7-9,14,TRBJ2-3,ASSYTGTGVTDTQY
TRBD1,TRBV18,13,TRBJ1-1,ASSQNLQGLTEAF
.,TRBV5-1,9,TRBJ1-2,ASSFGQRYT
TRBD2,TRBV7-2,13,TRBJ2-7,ASSSTSGRAGEQY
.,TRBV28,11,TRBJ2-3,ASSVPVTDTQY
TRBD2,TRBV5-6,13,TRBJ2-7,ASSLQAGEEGEQY
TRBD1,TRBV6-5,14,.,ASSSIQQGGIYEQY
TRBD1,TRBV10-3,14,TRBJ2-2,AISGAGGAGTGELF
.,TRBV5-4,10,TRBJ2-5,ASSQHSKTQY
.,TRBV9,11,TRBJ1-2,ASSAGTLYGYT